These 18 T cell receptor beta chains were all obtained from the same sample, sequenced in a study of PD-L1 blockade in urothelial cancer. TCRdb's table, derived via immunoSEQ multiplex PCR, lists solely in-frame clones and lacks some. Of 85,000 to 90,000 clones detected, about 85% appear once; the ten largest clones hold approximately 14%. This sample's time point: pretreatment peripheral blood. Sequenced material: PBMCs, taken around atezolizumab (anti-PD-L1) treatment. The receptors derive from a man aged 55 to 70 with urothelial cancer.

The V gene is TRBV27, the J gene TRBJ2-5, with D possibly being TRBD2 (6 bases). The germline gives CDR1 MNHEY, CDR2 SMNVEV (reference sequence). This CDR3 has 14 amino acids. V was shortened by 3 bases and J by 5 bases, with 13 bases between the two germline ends. The CDR3 DNA follows: TGTGCCAGCAGTTTCGTTGGCGGGGCTGAGACCCAGTACTTC. As protein: CASSFVGGAETQYF.

The rearrangement uses TRBV6-4 and TRBJ2-1; D is ambiguous. The V end was cut by 8 bases, the J end by 8 bases, with 10 bases between. The CDR3 is 11 amino acids. Germline CDR1 reads MRHNA; CDR2 reads SNTAGT. CDR3 nucleotides: TGTGCCAGCGGCTCCTTCGATGAGCAGTTCTTC. It encodes CASGSFDEQFF.

CDR3 loop: CASSLWGETSTDTQYF. In nucleotides, the CDR3 is TGTGCCAGCAGCTTATGGGGGGAAACTAGCACAGATACGCAGTATTTT. The chain combines TRBV11-2 with TRBJ2-3, with D tentatively TRBD2 (6 bases). The CDR3 runs 16 residues. Trimming stripped 2 bases from V and 0 bases from J, with 12 bases between. Germline V gene sequence: CDR1 SGHAT, CDR2 FQNNGV. Combining the CDR3 with reference TRBV11-2 and TRBJ2-3 gives the whole variable domain EAGVAQSPRYKIIEKRQSVAFWCNPISGHATLYWYQQILGQGPKLLIQFQNNGVVDDSQLPKDRFSAERLKGVDSTLKIQPAKLEDSAVYLCASSLWGETSTDTQYFGPGTRLTVL.

This clone was observed once. The chain is built from TRBV28 and TRBJ1-3; D is possibly TRBD1 (6 bases). This CDR3 has 15 residues. V lost 6 bases, J lost 0 bases, and 12 bases lay in between. CDR1 and CDR2 from the germline V gene are MDHEN and SYDVKM. DNA for the CDR3: TGTGCCAGCAGGCCAACAGGGAACTCTGGAAACACCATATATTTT. This codes for CASRPTGNSGNTIYF.

This clone has just one count. The chain has TRBV2 and TRBJ2-7; the D gene is possibly TRBD1 (5 bases). CDR1 SNHLY and CDR2 FYNNEI come from the germline V gene. CDR3 length: 13 amino acids. V lost 4 bases to trimming and J lost 0 bases, with 7 bases between them. The DNA of the CDR3 is TGTGCCAGCAGTGTCGACAGCTCCTACGAGCAGTACTTC. The encoded protein is CASSVDSSYEQYF.

This chain joins TRBV30 and TRBJ2-7; 10 bases align to TRBD2. The V and J ends lost 0 bases and 2 bases, in that order; junction bases with no gene match: 4. The CDR3 is 15 residues long. Germline CDR1 reads GTSNPN; CDR2 reads SVGIG (reference sequence). This CDR3 is CAWSVGLAGAYEQYF. CDR3 in DNA: TGTGCCTGGAGTGTAGGTCTAGCGGGAGCCTACGAGCAGTACTTC.

The V call is TRBV7-8, the J call TRBJ1-3; no clear D. Trimming left V 2 bases short and J 0 bases short, with 5 bases between. Germline V gives CDR1 SGHVS, CDR2 FQNEAQ. The CDR3 length is 14 residues. CDR3 residues: CASSLIYSGNTIYF. CDR3 bases: TGTGCCAGCAGCTTAATTTACTCTGGAAACACCATATATTTT.

The genes are TRBV6-1 and TRBJ2-2; D is possibly TRBD2 (6 bases). CDR3 length equals 13 residues. CDR1 MNHNS and CDR2 SASEGT come from the germline V gene. V lost 8 bases to trimming and J lost 2 bases, with 9 bases between them. The CDR3 DNA sequence: TGTGCCAGCCCGGGACTCAACACCGGGGAGCTGTTTTTT. Encoded protein: CASPGLNTGELFF.

The V and J genes are TRBV5-6 and TRBJ2-7, with D possibly matching TRBD1 (5 bases). Germline V gene data show CDR1 as SGHDT and CDR2 as YYEEEE. V was clipped by 4 bases and J by 3 bases, with 14 bases between them. The CDR3 is made up of 14 amino acids. CDR3 bases: TGTGCCAGCAGCCCGCTGGACAAAAACTACGAGCAGTACTTC. Protein product: CASSPLDKNYEQYF.

The V gene is TRBV19, the J gene TRBJ1-5, with a possible D match to TRBD1 (5 bases). This CDR3 comprises 13 residues. V was pared by 7 bases and J by 6 bases, with 13 bases between. Germline V lookup: CDR1 LNHDA, CDR2 SQIVND (reference sequence). CDR3 coding DNA: TGTGCCAGTAATGACAGACCAGGTCAGCCCCAGCATTTT. This translates into CASNDRPGQPQHF. Together with reference TRBV19 and TRBJ1-5, the CDR3 gives the full variable domain: DGGITQSPKYLFRKEGQNVTLSCEQNLNHDAMYWYRQDPGQGLRLIYYSQIVNDFQKGDIAEGYSVSREKKESFPLTVTSAQKNPTAFYLCASNDRPGQPQHFGDGTRLSIL.

The genes are TRBV5-8 and TRBJ1-3; a weak D match, TRBD1 (6 bases). The CDR3 totals 17 residues. V lost 1 base, J lost 10 bases, and 24 bases lay in between. The germline V gene encodes CDR1 SGHTS and CDR2 YDEGEE. CDR3: CASSLRPGTRDLGTIYF. CDR3 nucleotides: TGTGCCAGCAGCTTGCGCCCCGGGACACGAGATTTAGGTACCATATATTTT.

V gene TRBV19 combines with J gene TRBJ2-7; D might be TRBD2 (5 bases). This CDR3 is built from 15 residues. Germline lookup yields CDR1 LNHDA and CDR2 SQIVND (reference sequence). The ends were cut back, 0 bases at V and 2 bases at J, with 11 bases in the middle. This chain's CDR3 is CASSIEWTETYEQYF. The CDR3 coding sequence is TGTGCCAGTAGTATAGAGTGGACTGAAACCTACGAGCAGTACTTC.

The rearrangement uses TRBV7-8 and TRBJ1-4; D is unclear. Looked up from germline, CDR1 is SGHVS and CDR2 is FQNEAQ. Trimming left V 0 bases short and J 8 bases short, with 7 bases between. This CDR3 comprises 13 residues. CDR3: CASSLAGWEKLFF. CDR3 coding DNA: TGTGCCAGCAGCTTAGCCGGGTGGGAAAAACTGTTTTTT.

The V call is TRBV7-9, the J call TRBJ1-3, with D possibly being TRBD1 (5 bases). The germline V gene encodes CDR1 SEHNR and CDR2 FQNEAQ (reference sequence). The V end lost 1 base, the J end lost 0 bases, and 10 bases lay between the germline ends. The length of the CDR3 is 16 residues. Here the CDR3 reads CASSLGGGGSGNTIYF. The CDR3 DNA is TGTGCCAGCAGCTTAGGGGGGGGAGGCTCTGGAAACACCATATATTTT.

The rearrangement links TRBV5-4 to TRBJ2-2, with D maybe TRBD2 (6 bases). This CDR3 is built from 14 residues. The germline CDR1 and CDR2 sequences are SGHNT and YYREEE (reference sequence). V was pared by 0 bases and J by 7 bases, with 10 bases between. The CDR3 reads CASSLGREVGELFF. CDR3 nucleotides: TGTGCCAGCAGCTTGGGCAGGGAGGTCGGGGAGCTGTTTTTT.

The V call is TRBV2, the J call TRBJ2-5; 7 positions match TRBD1. V lost 1 base and J lost 5; bases outside the gene matches: 7. The CDR3 has 15 residues. CDR1 and CDR2 from the germline V gene are SNHLY and FYNNEI. The CDR3 is CASSEDRGWWETQYF. DNA for the CDR3: TGTGCCAGCAGTGAAGACAGGGGTTGGTGGGAGACCCAGTACTTC.

This clone has more than one count but fewer than ten. The chain recombines TRBV11-3 with TRBJ2-7; TRBD1 is a possible D gene (6 bases). The CDR3 spans 12 residues. V was pared by 4 bases and J by 3 bases, with 7 bases between. The germline V gene encodes CDR1 SGHNT and CDR2 YENEEA. CDR3 residues: CASSSDSYEQYF. The CDR3 DNA reads TGTGCCAGCAGCTCGGACAGCTACGAGCAGTACTTC.

The chain combines TRBV27 with TRBJ2-7; 10 positions match TRBD1. The CDR3 runs 16 residues. Per germline, CDR1 MNHEY and CDR2 SMNVEV (reference sequence). J gave up 1 base and V 2 bases, and 5 bases lay outside the gene matches. CDR3 sequence: CASSLRTGGNSYEQYF. In DNA form, the CDR3 reads TGTGCCAGCAGTTTAAGGACAGGGGGGAATTCCTACGAGCAGTACTTC.